These 10 T cell receptor beta chains share one sample of origin, sequenced in a study of cytomegalovirus exposure and HLA in healthy donors. PCR was performed using 60 Vbeta and 13 Jbeta primers. Clones were sequenced by immunoSEQ multiplex PCR, and TCRdb holds only the in-frame ones, with some missing. The sample holds about 140,000 clones, nearly 80% seen once. The specimen sequenced was PBMCs. The receptors come from a man younger than 40 in good health and CMV-seronegative.

This clone has ten or more counts. This chain links TRBV28 with TRBJ1-1; 10 nucleotides agree with TRBD1. Trimming removed 5 bases from V and 5 bases from J; junction bases left unmatched: 2. CDR1 MDHEN and CDR2 SYDVKM come from the germline V gene. This CDR3 spans 13 amino acids. The CDR3 coding sequence is TGTGCCAGCAGTGGGGGACAGGGGACTGAAGCTTTCTTT. Protein: CASSGGQGTEAFF.

V is TRBV5-4 and J is TRBJ2-7; 8 nucleotides agree with TRBD2. V gave up 3 bases and J gave up 4 bases; unmatched junction bases: 12. This CDR3 region has 16 residues. The germline V gene encodes CDR1 SGHNT and CDR2 YYREEE (reference sequence). CDR3: CASSWDSAGVVYEQYF. In DNA, the CDR3 is TGTGCCAGCAGCTGGGACTCAGCGGGAGTAGTTTACGAGCAGTACTTC.

The CDR3 loop reads CASSQDRGLAMSSGANVLTF. CDR3 DNA sequence: TGCGCCAGCAGCCAAGATAGGGGACTAGCGATGAGCTCTGGGGCCAACGTCCTGACTTTC. The J gene is TRBJ2-6, the V gene TRBV4-1; TRBD2 matches at 10 bases. The CDR3 runs 20 residues. Germline CDR1 MGHRA, CDR2 YSYEKL. V was pared by 0 bases and J by 0 bases, with 8 bases of the junction left unmatched.

The chain uses TRBV5-5 and TRBJ1-2; 8 bases are a match to TRBD1. The CDR3 has 13 residues. CDR1 and CDR2 (germline): SGHKS, YYEKEE (reference sequence). Trimming at V came to 5 bases and at J to 8 bases, leaving 8 bases not matched to a gene. The CDR3 bases are TGTGCCAGCAGACCCGGGACAGGTGGCGGCTACACCTTC. Its translation is CASRPGTGGGYTF.

The chain couples TRBV4-3 to TRBJ2-7; 7 nucleotides agree with TRBD2. The CDR3 runs 15 residues. CDR1 and CDR2 from the germline V gene are LGHNA and YSLEER. V lost 1 base, J lost 2 bases, and 5 bases stayed unmatched. This CDR3 is CASSQVASGTYEQYF. CDR3 sequence (DNA): TGCGCCAGCAGCCAAGTCGCCAGCGGGACCTACGAGCAGTACTTC.

V is TRBV15 and J is TRBJ1-1, with 8 bases fitting TRBD1. Germline CDR1 and CDR2: LNHNV and YYDKDF (reference sequence). V lost 3 bases to trimming and J lost 6 bases; unmatched junction nucleotides: 6. This CDR3 comprises 14 residues. In DNA form, the CDR3 reads TGTGCCACCAGCAGTACCGACAGGGGCGCTGAAGCTTTCTTT. Protein: CATSSTDRGAEAFF.

The chain recombines TRBV2 with TRBJ2-1, with TRBD1 matching 8 bases. The germline gives CDR1 SNHLY, CDR2 FYNNEI. The CDR3 is 13 amino acids. V lost 5 bases and J lost 4; bases outside the gene matches: 1. The CDR3 protein is CASSTGGYNEQFF. In DNA, the CDR3 is TGTGCCAGCAGTACAGGGGGATACAATGAGCAGTTCTTC.

The CDR3 bases are TGCGCCAGCAGCAAAGGGACAGGGAACGAGCAGTACTTC. This translates into CASSKGTGNEQYF. The chain employs TRBV5-1 and TRBJ2-5; 9 nucleotides agree with TRBD1. The closer fit of TRBJ2-7 to the DNA end suggests the J call may be wrong. Germline V gene lookup returns CDR1 SGHRS and CDR2 YFSETQ. This CDR3 has 13 amino acids.

The V call is TRBV7-9, the J call TRBJ2-5, with D tentatively TRBD1 (6 bases). The J call may be wrong; the DNA end is better matched by TRBJ2-7. The CDR3 sequence is 16 residues long. CDR1 is SEHNR and CDR2 is FQNEAQ in the germline V gene (reference sequence). CDR3 amino acids: CASSDTGFDSSYEQYF. The CDR3 coding sequence is TGTGCCAGCAGCGATACAGGGTTCGATAGCTCCTACGAGCAGTACTTC.

V and J are TRBV7-8 and TRBJ2-7, with 9 bases matching TRBD2. The CDR3 contains 15 residues. The germline V gene encodes CDR1 SGHVS and CDR2 FQNEAQ. Trimming cost V 1 base and J 0 bases; bases outside gene matches: 1. The CDR3 nucleotides read TGTGCCAGCAGCTTAGGGACTAGCGACTCCTACGAGCAGTACTTC. Encoded protein: CASSLGTSDSYEQYF.